These 27 T cell receptor beta chains were all obtained from the same sample, sequenced in a study of response to subunit inactivated influenza vaccine. Each CDR3 protein is one row after TCRdb ran MiXCR on the RT-PCR reads. The profile shows about 540,000 distinct CDR3 sequences, roughly 23% of them singletons. The data also belong to a second study, concerning T cells expressing NK-cell markers. From that study: The cDNA for TCR beta came from 5'RACE template switching with UMIs.

The sequencing used CD4+ T cells sorted from PBMCs, collected 11 to 12 days after vaccination. These receptors all come from a man between 45 and 60 years old who received an inactivated influenza vaccine.

The chain joins TRBV10-2 to TRBJ2-3; D is perhaps TRBD2 (5 bases). Per germline, CDR1 WSHSY and CDR2 SAAADI. The CDR3 is 11 amino acids. The ends were cut back, 9 bases at V and 6 bases at J, with 10 bases in the middle. CDR3 region: CASVATDTQYF. For the CDR3, the DNA is TGCGCCAGTGTAGCGACCGATACGCAGTATTTT.

This clonotype was detected ten times or more. CDR3 region: CASSQWDSQETQYF. The CDR3 bases are TGTGCCAGCAGTCAGTGGGACAGTCAAGAGACCCAGTACTTC. J is TRBJ2-5 and V is TRBV12-3 or TRBV12-4, with 7 bases identical to TRBD1. The V segment lost 5 bases and the J segment 2 bases; nucleotides outside the gene matches: 5. The CDR3 extends over 14 amino acids.

The table lists this clonotype with a few counts. The chain combines TRBV2 with TRBJ2-7; possible D gene TRBD2, 6 bases. Germline loops: CDR1 SNHLY, CDR2 FYNNEI. The length of the CDR3 is 14 residues. V gave up 5 bases and J gave up 3 bases, with 14 bases separating them. The CDR3 loop is CASSPGLYLYEQYF. The CDR3 DNA is TGTGCCAGCAGTCCGGGACTCTACCTCTACGAGCAGTACTTC.

This clonotype has only a few counts. CDR3 DNA: TGCAGTGCCAACTCCCCCAGCGGTACGCAGTATTTT. As protein: CSANSPSGTQYF. J is TRBJ2-3 and V is TRBV20-1; D might be TRBD2 (5 bases). Germline V gene sequence: CDR1 DFQATT, CDR2 SNEGSKA (reference sequence). The CDR3 runs to 12 residues. V shed 6 bases and J shed 8 bases, with 15 bases lying between them.

The V gene is TRBV18, the J gene TRBJ2-7; 7 positions agree with TRBD2. This CDR3 spans 13 amino acids. CDR1 and CDR2 from the germline V gene are KGHSH and LQKENI. Trimming took 2 bases from V and 7 from J; bases not matched to a gene: 5. CDR3 residues: CASSPKAGGEQYF. CDR3 sequence (DNA): TGTGCCAGCTCACCAAAGGCCGGGGGGGAGCAGTACTTC. Complete variable domain (other parts from reference TRBV18 and TRBJ2-7): NAGVMQNPRHLVRRRGQEARLRCSPMKGHSHVYWYRQLPEEGLKFMVYLQKENIIDESGMPKERFSAEFPKEGPSILRIQQVVRGDSAAYFCASSPKAGGEQYFGPGTRLTVT.

The sample holds a few counts of this clonotype. This chain connects TRBV30 to TRBJ1-1; TRBD1 matches 7 bases. The germline V gene has CDR1 GTSNPN and CDR2 SVGIG (reference sequence). This CDR3 is built from 13 residues. Trimming took 3 bases from V and 1 from J; bases not matched to a gene: 2. The CDR3 DNA reads TGTGCCTGGAGCAAGGGGGCGAACACTGAAGCTTTCTTT. Its protein product is CAWSKGANTEAFF. The full variable domain, completed using reference TRBV30 and TRBJ1-1, is SQTIHQWPATLVQPVGSPLSLECTVEGTSNPNLYWYRQAAGRGLQLLFYSVGIGQISSEVPQNLSASRPQDRQFILSSKKLLLSDSGFYLCAWSKGANTEAFFGQGTRLTVV.

This clonotype appeared a few times. The CDR3 protein is CASSLRVDRVFTEAFF. DNA of the CDR3: TGTGCCAGCAGCTTAAGAGTGGACAGGGTGTTCACTGAAGCTTTCTTT. The rearrangement joins TRBV11-2 to TRBJ1-1; TRBD1 aligns across 8 bases. The CDR3 is 16 residues long. The germline CDR1 and CDR2 sequences are SGHAT and FQNNGV. V dropped 2 bases and J dropped 4; count of bases not matched to a gene: 9. The full variable domain, rest sourced from reference TRBV11-2 and TRBJ1-1, is EAGVAQSPRYKIIEKRQSVAFWCNPISGHATLYWYQQILGQGPKLLIQFQNNGVVDDSQLPKDRFSAERLKGVDSTLKIQPAKLEDSAVYLCASSLRVDRVFTEAFFGQGTRLTVV.

This clonotype was picked up a small number of times. This chain connects TRBV5-1 to TRBJ2-3, with TRBD2 matching 13 bases. Per the germline V gene, CDR1 is SGHRS and CDR2 is YFSETQ. The length of the CDR3 is 16 residues. V was clipped by 4 bases and J by 9 bases; unmatched bases: 11. In nucleotides, the CDR3 is TGCGCCAGCAGCCCTTCGACTAGCGGGGGGCCCAGAACGCAGTATTTT. Translation gives CASSPSTSGGPRTQYF.

This rearrangement joins TRBV7-3 to TRBJ2-1; 7 bases line up with TRBD1. The CDR3 is 13 amino acids. CDR1 and CDR2 (germline): SGHTA, FQGTGA. Trimming cost V 5 bases and J 10 bases; bases outside gene matches: 8. CDR3 in amino acids: CASSVGDRREQFF. As DNA, the CDR3 is TGTGCCAGCAGCGTAGGGGACAGAAGGGAGCAGTTCTTC. Using reference TRBV7-3 and TRBJ2-1 for the parts outside the CDR3, the full variable domain is GAGVSQTPSNKVTEKGKYVELRCDPISGHTALYWYRQSLGQGPEFLIYFQGTGAADDSGLPNDRFFAVRPEGSVSTLKIQRTERGDSAVYLCASSVGDRREQFFGPGTRLTVL.

V usage is TRBV4-3 and J usage is TRBJ1-6; possible D gene TRBD1, 6 bases. Germline values: CDR1 LGHNA, CDR2 YSLEER. Trimming took 1 base from V and 0 from J, leaving 10 bases between them. The CDR3 totals 17 residues. CDR3 amino acids: CASSQAKTGSYNSPLHF. The DNA for the CDR3 is TGCGCCAGCAGCCAAGCAAAGACAGGCTCCTATAATTCACCCCTCCACTTT.

The sample holds a few counts of this clonotype. J is TRBJ1-2 and V is TRBV5-5; TRBD1 matches at 9 bases. Germline V CDR1 and CDR2: SGHKS, YYEKEE (reference sequence). The CDR3 extends over 16 amino acids. Germline trimming cut 0 bases from V and 3 bases from J; bases unmatched to any gene: 6. CDR3: CASSLGIGQGYYGYTF. CDR3 nucleotides: TGTGCCAGCAGCTTGGGGATCGGACAGGGGTACTATGGCTACACCTTC.

J is TRBJ2-4 and V is TRBV6-1; 13 nucleotides agree with TRBD2. Unmatched junction bases numbered 5, after V lost 5 bases and J lost 7 bases. Germline assignment: CDR1 MNHNS and CDR2 SASEGT. The CDR3 is 15 residues long. This CDR3 is CASSPTSGRMNIQYF. CDR3 coding DNA: TGTGCCAGCAGTCCGACTAGCGGGAGGATGAACATTCAGTACTTC.

CDR3 nucleotides: TGCGCCAGCAGCCGCTCGACATATTCCTACGAGCAGTACTTC. Translation: CASSRSTYSYEQYF. The chain links TRBV4-3 to TRBJ2-7, with unresolved D. This CDR3 has 14 residues. The V gene lost 4 bases and the J gene lost 1 base, with 11 bases spanning the gap. The V gene's germline CDR1 is LGHNA and CDR2 YSLEER.

The genes are TRBV6-2 or TRBV6-3 and TRBJ2-1; 11 bases line up with TRBD1. V lost 5 bases, J lost 4 bases, and 10 bases stayed unmatched. The CDR3 runs 17 residues. Germline-derived CDR1 and CDR2 are MNHEY and SVGEGT. The CDR3 sequence: CASSPPRDRGGYNEQFF. The CDR3 DNA reads as TGTGCCAGCAGTCCCCCTCGGGACAGGGGGGGATACAATGAGCAGTTCTTC.

This clonotype has a handful of counts. The V call is TRBV5-1, the J call TRBJ1-2, with 9 nucleotides matching TRBD1. From germline, CDR1 is SGHRS and CDR2 YFSETQ. V shed 4 bases and J 7 bases; nucleotides not matched to a gene: 8. This CDR3 contains 14 residues. The CDR3 DNA sequence: TGCGCCAGCAGCGGGACAGGGAAATCAGCTGGCTACACCTTC. The encoded protein is CASSGTGKSAGYTF. The whole variable domain, remainder taken from reference TRBV5-1 and TRBJ1-2, is KAGVTQTPRYLIKTRGQQVTLSCSPISGHRSVSWYQQTPGQGLQFLFEYFSETQRNKGNFPGRFSGRQFSNSRSEMNVSTLELGDSALYLCASSGTGKSAGYTFGSGTRLTVV.

This clonotype was detected only a few times. The rearrangement links TRBV7-2 to TRBJ1-4; the D is unclear. The V and J ends lost 1 base and 7 bases respectively, with 13 bases between them. In germline, CDR1 is SGHTA, CDR2 FQGNSA. There are 15 residues in the CDR3. The CDR3 DNA reads TGTGCCAGCAGCTTAGTCATCGGTTGGGGTGAAAAACTGTTTTTT. Protein product: CASSLVIGWGEKLFF.

The V call is TRBV7-9, the J call TRBJ2-4, with 8 bases fitting TRBD1. CDR3 length: 14 residues. Germline V gives CDR1 SEHNR, CDR2 FQNEAQ (reference sequence). V was pared by 1 base and J by 8 bases, with 4 bases of the junction left unmatched. Written as DNA, the CDR3 is TGTGCCAGCAGCTTAGACAGGGGGAGTGACATTCAGTACTTC. Amino acids: CASSLDRGSDIQYF.

This clonotype was counted many times. The chain carries TRBV11-2 and TRBJ2-1; D remains unclear. V lost 2 bases and J 6 bases, leaving 5 bases between the germline ends. CDR1 and CDR2 (germline): SGHAT, FQNNGV. CDR3 length: 12 residues. The CDR3 nucleotides read TGTGCCAGCAGCTTATCCGGCAATGAGCAGTTCTTC. Translated, it gives CASSLSGNEQFF.

The CDR3 protein is CSARGRTGPGELFF. The CDR3 bases are TGCAGTGCTAGGGGGCGGACTGGGCCCGGGGAGCTGTTTTTT. The chain combines TRBV20-1 with TRBJ2-2; possibly TRBD1 or TRBD2 for D (5 bases each). CDR3 length: 14 residues. From germline, CDR1 is DFQATT and CDR2 SNEGSKA (reference sequence). V shed 3 bases and J shed 6 bases, with 14 bases lying between them.

The gene calls are TRBV9 and TRBJ2-1; D is possibly TRBD1 or TRBD2 (5 bases each). The CDR3 length is 14 residues. Looked up from germline, CDR1 is SGDLS and CDR2 is YYNGEE. With 4 bases removed from V and 8 bases from J, the gap between germline ends came to 16 bases. In DNA, the CDR3 is TGTGCCAGCAGCCCCACAAGAGTGGGGGATGAGCAGTTCTTC. Encoded protein: CASSPTRVGDEQFF.

Only a few counts were recorded for this clonotype. The chain links TRBV3-1 to TRBJ2-3, with a tentative D call TRBD1 (6 bases). Looked up from germline, CDR1 is LGHDT and CDR2 is YNNKEL (reference sequence). Trimming removed 3 bases at V and 4 bases at J, with 11 bases between. This CDR3 region has 14 residues. In DNA form, the CDR3 reads TGTGCCAGCAGCCACAACACAGGGTCAGATACGCAGTATTTT. Its translation: CASSHNTGSDTQYF.

The chain has TRBV7-6 and TRBJ2-7; the D call may be TRBD1 or TRBD2 (7 bases each). The CDR3 is 14 residues long. The germline V gene has CDR1 SGHVS and CDR2 FNYEAQ. The ends were cut back, 7 bases at V and 4 bases at J, with 17 bases in the middle. The CDR3 spells CASTPGGGFYEQYF. CDR3 nucleotides: TGTGCCAGCACCCCAGGGGGGGGCTTTTACGAGCAGTACTTC.

J is TRBJ2-5 and V is TRBV15; 9 nucleotides align to TRBD1. The CDR3 totals 14 residues. The V and J ends lost 3 bases and 3 bases, in that order; junction bases with no gene match: 2. Germline-derived CDR1 and CDR2 are LNHNV and YYDKDF (reference sequence). The CDR3 is CATSRGTGKETQYF. In DNA form, the CDR3 reads TGTGCCACCAGCAGGGGGACAGGGAAAGAGACCCAGTACTTC.

This clonotype was counted only a few times. The genes are TRBV2 and TRBJ2-5; a weak D match, TRBD1 (5 bases). Per germline, CDR1 SNHLY and CDR2 FYNNEI. V lost 3 bases, J lost 5 bases, and 19 bases lay in between. This CDR3 is 16 amino acids long. The DNA of the CDR3 is TGTGCCAGCAGTGAGGAGCCACAAAAGGGGTTGGAGACCCAGTACTTC. Protein sequence: CASSEEPQKGLETQYF.

This clonotype has only a few counts. J is TRBJ1-1 and V is TRBV5-1, with D possibly TRBD1 on 5 matching bases. V was trimmed by 3 bases and J by 4 bases, leaving 13 bases between them. Looked up from germline, CDR1 is SGHRS and CDR2 is YFSETQ. There are 14 residues in the CDR3. The CDR3 spells CASSSHGGGTEAFF. CDR3 bases: TGCGCCAGCAGCTCCCATGGTGGGGGCACTGAAGCTTTCTTT. Based on the CDR3 plus reference TRBV5-1 and TRBJ1-1, the full variable domain is KAGVTQTPRYLIKTRGQQVTLSCSPISGHRSVSWYQQTPGQGLQFLFEYFSETQRNKGNFPGRFSGRQFSNSRSEMNVSTLELGDSALYLCASSSHGGGTEAFFGQGTRLTVV.

This clonotype was recorded a few times. The chain links TRBV5-1 to TRBJ1-6; 9 positions match TRBD1. The CDR3 loop spans 19 amino acids. The trim removed 4 bases at V and 0 bases at J, leaving 11 bases unmatched. Looked up from germline, CDR1 is SGHRS and CDR2 is YFSETQ. CDR3 DNA: TGCGCCAGCAGCCTGAGACCGGGACAGGGTCTCTCCTATAATTCACCCCTCCACTTT. Translating gives CASSLRPGQGLSYNSPLHF.

This rearrangement joins TRBV28 to TRBJ2-7; D gene uncertain. Germline CDR1 MDHEN, CDR2 SYDVKM. The CDR3 sequence is 13 residues long. Trimming pared 2 bases from V and 0 bases from J, leaving 5 bases between. The CDR3 DNA sequence: TGTGCCAGCAGTTTAGTTTACTCCTACGAGCAGTACTTC. As protein: CASSLVYSYEQYF.